This T cell receptor (beta chain) was captured by sequencing in a study of blood T cell repertoires in COVID-19. In the study overall: PBMCs, B-cell-depleted T cells, or T cells provided the cDNA or gDNA that made up the material.

TCRdb's copy holds only in-frame clones and misses some; the assay was immunoSEQ multiplex PCR. The sample lists hundreds of thousands of clones, over 65% occurring once. What was sequenced was peripheral blood. This clonotype originated in a woman between 65 and 79 years old with active or convalescent COVID-19.

Here the CDR3 reads CASTLGGHPPSGNTIYF. CDR3 nucleotides: TGTGCCAGCACTCTTGGGGGACATCCTCCCTCTGGAAACACCATATATTTT. The chain employs TRBV28 and TRBJ1-3, with D perhaps matching TRBD1 (6 bases). V lost 7 bases, J lost 0 bases, and 19 bases lay in between. The CDR3 has 17 residues. Per the germline V gene, CDR1 is MDHEN and CDR2 is SYDVKM. Looking up the rest from reference TRBV28 and TRBJ1-3 gives the full variable domain: DVKVTQSSRYLVKRTGEKVFLECVQDMDHENMFWYRQDPGLGLRLIYFSYDVKMKEKGDIPEGYSVSREKKERFSLILESASTNQTSMYLCASTLGGHPPSGNTIYFGEGSWLTVV.